Given below is one T cell receptor beta chain in context. The antigen is not known. This CDR3 has 17 amino acids. Unmatched junction bases numbered 14, after V lost 4 bases and J lost 4 bases. Per the germline V gene, CDR1 is LNHNV and CDR2 is YYDKDF (reference sequence). This sample is part of a study of post-analysis software for immune sequencing data. Findings of the study overall: TRBV segments more frequent in patients than in controls numbered five and included TRBV5-6, TRBV5-1 and TRBV20-1. For normalized Chao1 diversity, multiple sclerosis patients scored significantly lower than controls did.

Unique molecular identifiers featured in each of the TCR beta cDNA libraries. One entry per CDR3 protein, called by TCRdb with MiXCR from the PCR reads. The sample consists of about 400,000 distinct CDR3 sequences, roughly 30% of them appearing once. The chain employs TRBV15 and TRBJ2-5; TRBD2 aligns across 8 bases. The specimen sequenced was blood. This sequence originates from a girl between 5 and 17 years old with multiple sclerosis. The DNA of the CDR3 is TGTGCCACCAGCACGACCGGGACTAGAGGAGAGCGAGAGACCCAGTACTTC. Translation: CATSTTGTRGERETQYF.